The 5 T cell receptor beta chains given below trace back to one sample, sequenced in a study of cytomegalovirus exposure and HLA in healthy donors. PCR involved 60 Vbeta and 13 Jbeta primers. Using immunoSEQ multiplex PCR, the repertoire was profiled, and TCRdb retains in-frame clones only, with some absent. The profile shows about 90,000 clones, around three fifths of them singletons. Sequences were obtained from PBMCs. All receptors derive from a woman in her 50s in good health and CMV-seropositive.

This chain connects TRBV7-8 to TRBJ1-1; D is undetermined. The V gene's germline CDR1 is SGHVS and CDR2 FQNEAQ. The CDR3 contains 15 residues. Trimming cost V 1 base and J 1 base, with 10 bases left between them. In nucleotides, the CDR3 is TGTGCCAGCAGCTTAGGGGCAGTAGGGAACACTGAAGCTTTCTTT. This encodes CASSLGAVGNTEAFF.

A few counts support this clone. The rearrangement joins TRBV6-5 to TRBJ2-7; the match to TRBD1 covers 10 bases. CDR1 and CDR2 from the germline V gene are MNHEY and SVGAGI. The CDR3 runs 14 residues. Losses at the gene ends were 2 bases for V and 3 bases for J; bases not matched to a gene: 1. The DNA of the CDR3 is TGTGCCAGCAGTTACGGGGACAGGGGCTACGAGCAGTACTTC. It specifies CASSYGDRGYEQYF.

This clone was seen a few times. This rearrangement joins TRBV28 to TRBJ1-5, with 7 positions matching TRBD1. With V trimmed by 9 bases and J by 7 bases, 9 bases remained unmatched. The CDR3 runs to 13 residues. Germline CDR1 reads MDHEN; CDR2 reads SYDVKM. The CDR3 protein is CASLQGSGQPQHF. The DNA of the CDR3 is TGTGCCAGTTTACAGGGGTCGGGCCAGCCCCAGCATTTT.

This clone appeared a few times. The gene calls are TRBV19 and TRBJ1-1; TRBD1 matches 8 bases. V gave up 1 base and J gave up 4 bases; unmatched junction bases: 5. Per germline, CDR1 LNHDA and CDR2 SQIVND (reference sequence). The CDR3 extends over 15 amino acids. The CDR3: CASSIAGTGLTEAFF. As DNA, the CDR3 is TGTGCCAGTAGTATAGCCGGGACAGGACTCACTGAAGCTTTCTTT.

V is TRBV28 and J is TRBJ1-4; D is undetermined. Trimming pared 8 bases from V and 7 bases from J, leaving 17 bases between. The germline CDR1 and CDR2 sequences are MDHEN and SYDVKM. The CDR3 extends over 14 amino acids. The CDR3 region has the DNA TGTGCCAGCCGTAGAACGGGGAAGGGTGAAAAACTGTTTTTT. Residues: CASRRTGKGEKLFF.